Below are 28 T cell receptor beta chains sequenced from a single sample in a study of T cell responses to AZD1222 COVID-19 vaccine. Assay used: immunoSEQ multiplex PCR; TCRdb lists only in-frame clones, some missing. The sample yields 100,000 to 150,000 clones, approximately 86% seen once. Material: peripheral blood, obtained on day 0 of AZD1222 vaccination. These TCRs come from an adult in good health.

This CDR3 is CASSPGHTEAFF. The CDR3 region has the DNA TGTGCCAGCAGCCCTGGACACACTGAAGCTTTCTTT. The chain has TRBV7-9 and TRBJ1-1; D call uncertain. The V and J ends lost 5 bases and 3 bases respectively, with 7 bases between them. CDR3 length: 12 residues. From germline, CDR1 is SEHNR and CDR2 FQNEAQ (reference sequence).

The CDR3 region is CASSLDYNEQFF. The CDR3 region has the DNA TGTGCCAGCAGCTTAGACTACAATGAGCAGTTCTTC. The genes are TRBV7-9 and TRBJ2-1, with unresolved D. V lost 1 base to trimming and J lost 3 bases, with 1 base between them. This CDR3 contains 12 residues. Per germline, CDR1 SEHNR and CDR2 FQNEAQ (reference sequence).

The rearrangement links TRBV28 to TRBJ2-2; TRBD2 agrees at 7 bases. J lost 3 bases, V lost 7 bases, and 5 bases had no gene match. Germline CDR1 is MDHEN and CDR2 is SYDVKM. The CDR3 covers 14 residues. The CDR3 coding sequence is TGTGCCAGCAAGGGAGGGGCGGACACCGGGGAGCTGTTTTTT. Its translation is CASKGGADTGELFF.

This chain joins TRBV19 and TRBJ1-1, with TRBD1 matching 9 bases. From germline, CDR1 is LNHDA and CDR2 SQIVND (reference sequence). The V segment lost 5 bases and the J segment 4 bases; nucleotides outside the gene matches: 8. The CDR3 extends over 15 amino acids. The CDR3 region is CASSPGDRAGTEAFF. CDR3 nucleotide sequence: TGTGCCAGTAGTCCAGGGGACAGGGCGGGCACTGAAGCTTTCTTT.

This chain connects TRBV4-2 to TRBJ1-4; perhaps TRBD1 as D (5 bases). CDR3 size: 13 residues. CDR1 and CDR2 from the germline V gene are LGHNA and YNFKEQ. V was cut by 4 bases and J by 6 bases, with 9 bases left in between. CDR3 loop: CASSRGGDEKLFF. The CDR3 coding sequence is TGTGCCAGCAGCCGGGGGGGGGATGAAAAACTGTTTTTT.

The chain couples TRBV5-1 to TRBJ1-1; D gene uncertain. CDR3 size: 14 residues. Germline lookup yields CDR1 SGHRS and CDR2 YFSETQ. The V and J ends lost 2 bases and 2 bases respectively, with 10 bases between them. For the CDR3, the DNA is TGCGCCAGCAGCTTAGGTCAATTTAACACTGAAGCTTTCTTT. It translates to CASSLGQFNTEAFF. The whole variable domain, remainder taken from reference TRBV5-1 and TRBJ1-1, is KAGVTQTPRYLIKTRGQQVTLSCSPISGHRSVSWYQQTPGQGLQFLFEYFSETQRNKGNFPGRFSGRQFSNSRSEMNVSTLELGDSALYLCASSLGQFNTEAFFGQGTRLTVV.

The V call is TRBV24-1, the J call TRBJ2-5, with TRBD2 as a possible D gene (6 bases). CDR1 is KGHDR, CDR2 SFDVKD, per germline. V shed 4 bases and J shed 5 bases, with 16 bases lying between them. This CDR3 has 15 amino acids. The CDR3 bases are TGTGCCACCAGTGACACTACCGGGACTTCGGAGACCCAGTACTTC. Residues: CATSDTTGTSETQYF.

The chain couples TRBV27 to TRBJ2-7, with 7 bases lining up with TRBD2. J was trimmed by 3 bases and V by 5 bases; bases with no gene match: 4. The CDR3 sequence is 13 residues long. Looked up from germline, CDR1 is MNHEY and CDR2 is SMNVEV (reference sequence). CDR3 in DNA: TGTGCCAGCAGTCATCCGGGGGGCTACGAGCAGTACTTC. Translation gives CASSHPGGYEQYF.

V is TRBV27 and J is TRBJ1-5, with a possible D match to TRBD1 (5 bases). Trimming removed 0 bases from V and 4 bases from J, with 10 bases in between. There are 15 residues in the CDR3. Germline loops: CDR1 MNHEY, CDR2 SMNVEV (reference sequence). CDR3 region: CASSLSLAGNQPQHF. CDR3 nucleotide sequence: TGTGCCAGCAGTTTATCGCTGGCAGGGAATCAGCCCCAGCATTTT.

The chain carries TRBV4-1 and TRBJ2-5; D is unclear. This CDR3 comprises 14 residues. The germline V and J ends were trimmed by 4 bases and 4 bases, with 13 bases remaining between them. Germline CDR1 MGHRA, CDR2 YSYEKL. This CDR3 is CASSPAPLTETQYF. The CDR3 coding sequence is TGCGCCAGCAGCCCGGCCCCGCTAACAGAGACCCAGTACTTC.

The count of this clone is one. This chain links TRBV3-1 (or the pseudogene TRBV3-2) with TRBJ1-3; D remains unclear. V was cut by 2 bases and J by 7 bases, with 12 bases left in between. The V gene's germline CDR1 is LGHDT and CDR2 YNNKEL (reference sequence). The CDR3 sequence is 14 residues long. The CDR3 is CASSQFPSVNTIYF. In nucleotides, the CDR3 is TGTGCCAGCAGCCAATTTCCAAGCGTGAACACCATATATTTT.

CDR3 region: CASSTGGVNTEAFF. The CDR3 DNA reads as TGCGCCAGCAGCACTGGCGGAGTGAACACTGAAGCTTTCTTT. V is TRBV5-1 and J is TRBJ1-1; D unclear. Trimming stripped 4 bases from V and 0 bases from J, with 10 bases between. This CDR3 is 14 amino acids long. Germline V gene sequence: CDR1 SGHRS, CDR2 YFSETQ.

This rearrangement joins TRBV24-1 to TRBJ2-1, with D maybe TRBD1 (6 bases). Germline assignment: CDR1 KGHDR and CDR2 SFDVKD. This CDR3 spans 16 amino acids. Trimming removed 3 bases from V and 1 base from J, with 12 bases in between. CDR3 in amino acids: CATSDPGHRSYNEQFF. DNA of the CDR3: TGTGCCACCAGTGATCCGGGACACAGGTCCTACAATGAGCAGTTCTTC.

To note about this clone: This CDR3 is also generated by other DNA sequences in the sample. This chain's CDR3 is CASSSGQGGYTF. The CDR3 DNA sequence: TGTGCCAGCAGTTCAGGGCAGGGTGGCTACACCTTC. The J gene is TRBJ1-2, the V gene TRBV27, with D possibly being TRBD1 (5 bases). Germline assignment: CDR1 MNHEY and CDR2 SMNVEV (reference sequence). The CDR3 covers 12 residues. The V and J ends lost 4 bases and 7 bases respectively, with 10 bases between them.

The rearrangement uses TRBV5-1 and TRBJ2-1, with 10 nucleotides matching TRBD2. V gave up 4 bases and J gave up 8 bases; unmatched junction bases: 6. Germline lookup yields CDR1 SGHRS and CDR2 YFSETQ. The CDR3 length is 14 residues. CDR3 coding DNA: TGCGCCAGCAGCCCTCCTAGCGGGGGCTATGAGCAGTTCTTC. As protein: CASSPPSGGYEQFF.

V usage is TRBV27 and J usage is TRBJ1-4; no clear D. The ends were cut back, 1 base at V and 7 bases at J, with 16 bases in the middle. The CDR3 totals 16 residues. CDR1 is MNHEY, CDR2 SMNVEV, per germline (reference sequence). CDR3 coding DNA: TGTGCCAGCAGTTTATTCCACGGGCAACGAAGTGAAAAACTGTTTTTT. Its translation is CASSLFHGQRSEKLFF.

This clone appeared a few times. The chain recombines TRBV5-8 with TRBJ1-3, with no clear D. V gave up 6 bases and J gave up 4 bases, with 11 bases separating them. The CDR3 extends over 13 amino acids. The germline CDR1 and CDR2 sequences are SGHTS and YDEGEE. The CDR3, as DNA: TGTGCCAGCAACCTATTAACAGGAAACACCATATATTTT. Translation gives CASNLLTGNTIYF.

The chain combines TRBV30 with TRBJ2-7, with 11 bases aligning to TRBD2. Trimming removed 1 base from V and 3 bases from J; junction bases left unmatched: 2. The germline V gene encodes CDR1 GTSNPN and CDR2 SVGIG (reference sequence). This CDR3 region has 14 residues. The CDR3 sequence is CAWSGGLAVYEQYF. CDR3 in DNA: TGTGCCTGGAGTGGGGGACTAGCGGTCTACGAGCAGTACTTC. The full variable domain, completed using reference TRBV30 and TRBJ2-7, is SQTIHQWPATLVQPVGSPLSLECTVEGTSNPNLYWYRQAAGRGLQLLFYSVGIGQISSEVPQNLSASRPQDRQFILSSKKLLLSDSGFYLCAWSGGLAVYEQYFGPGTRLTVT.

The V call is TRBV27, the J call TRBJ1-5; TRBD1 matches 12 bases. The CDR3 has 16 amino acids. J was trimmed by 4 bases and V by 9 bases; bases with no gene match: 10. From germline, CDR1 is MNHEY and CDR2 SMNVEV (reference sequence). Here the CDR3 DNA reads TGTGCCAGTAAGAAAGGGGACAGGGGGCCGAATCAGCCCCAGCATTTT. Translating gives CASKKGDRGPNQPQHF.

The chain joins TRBV5-6 to TRBJ1-1; D ambiguous. This CDR3 has 13 residues. CDR1 and CDR2 from the germline V gene are SGHDT and YYEEEE. The V end was cut by 4 bases, the J end by 1 base, with 8 bases between. The CDR3 sequence is CASSPGENTEAFF. The CDR3 DNA is TGTGCCAGCAGCCCTGGAGAGAACACTGAAGCTTTCTTT.

The V and J genes are TRBV7-9 and TRBJ1-3, with unresolved D. Trimming removed 1 base from V and 0 bases from J, with 7 bases in between. There are 15 residues in the CDR3. Per germline, CDR1 SEHNR and CDR2 FQNEAQ (reference sequence). CDR3 sequence: CASSLESFSGNTIYF. The CDR3, as DNA: TGTGCCAGCAGCTTAGAGTCCTTCTCTGGAAACACCATATATTTT.

This clone has just a few counts. The chain joins TRBV5-1 to TRBJ2-7, with D perhaps assigned TRBD1 or TRBD2 (5 bases each). CDR1 is SGHRS, CDR2 YFSETQ, per germline. V was trimmed by 4 bases and J by 3 bases, leaving 14 bases between them. The CDR3 spans 14 residues. CDR3 residues: CASSPAGDLYEQYF. CDR3 nucleotide sequence: TGCGCCAGCAGCCCTGCCGGGGACCTCTACGAGCAGTACTTC.

V gene TRBV19 combines with J gene TRBJ2-3, with TRBD1 as a possible D gene (6 bases). CDR3 length equals 17 residues. The germline V and J ends were trimmed by 5 bases and 0 bases, with 18 bases remaining between them. Per germline, CDR1 LNHDA and CDR2 SQIVND (reference sequence). CDR3 sequence (DNA): TGTGCCAGTAGTGAGCGGATACAGGGATGGAGCACAGATACGCAGTATTTT. It yields the protein CASSERIQGWSTDTQYF.

A note on this clone: Other DNA sequences within the sample encode an identical CDR3. The chain couples TRBV5-1 to TRBJ1-1; D call uncertain. The CDR3 has 14 amino acids. From germline, CDR1 is SGHRS and CDR2 YFSETQ. The germline V and J ends were trimmed by 0 bases and 1 base, with 7 bases remaining between them. As DNA, the CDR3 is TGCGCCAGCAGCTTGGAGACGGGGAACACTGAAGCTTTCTTT. As protein: CASSLETGNTEAFF.

This clone was seen a single time. The chain is built from TRBV5-4 and TRBJ2-7; no clear D gene. In germline, CDR1 is SGHNT, CDR2 YYREEE (reference sequence). The CDR3 has 12 amino acids. With 4 bases removed from V and 4 bases from J, the gap between germline ends came to 9 bases. Here the CDR3 DNA reads TGTGCCAGCAGCGACGCAAGTTACGAGCAGTACTTC. Its translation is CASSDASYEQYF.

The chain employs TRBV29-1 and TRBJ2-3, with D hard to call. The V end lost 4 bases, the J end lost 6 bases, and 11 bases lay between the germline ends. From germline, CDR1 is SQVTM and CDR2 ANQGSEA. The CDR3 runs to 12 residues. CDR3 in DNA: TGCAGCGTTGGGCCTAAGCTTGATACGCAGTATTTT. Protein sequence: CSVGPKLDTQYF.

Here the CDR3 reads CASSLAVGLAGLPLAQYF. Here the CDR3 DNA reads TGTGCCAGCAGCTTAGCAGTGGGACTAGCGGGACTACCTCTTGCGCAGTATTTT. V gene TRBV7-8 combines with J gene TRBJ2-3; TRBD2 matches at 13 bases. The V and J ends lost 0 bases and 10 bases, in that order; junction bases with no gene match: 13. The CDR3 consists of 18 residues. CDR1 and CDR2 from the germline V gene are SGHVS and FQNEAQ.

This clone was picked up one time. The chain is built from TRBV6-4 and TRBJ2-1, with 9 bases aligning to TRBD2. The germline V gene has CDR1 MRHNA and CDR2 SNTAGT. This CDR3 is 14 amino acids long. The junction had 0 bases not matched to a gene; V was cut back by 0 bases and J by 6 bases. CDR3 nucleotide sequence: TGTGCCAGCAGTGACTCGCGGGGGGGCAATGAGCAGTTCTTC. Translated: CASSDSRGGNEQFF.